The 20 T cell receptor beta chains given below trace back to one sample, sequenced in a study of T cell responses to AZD1222 COVID-19 vaccine. This table comes from immunoSEQ multiplex PCR, and its TCRdb copy is limited to in-frame clones, with some not included. This sample has around 140,000 clones; approximately 91% occur once, and the top ten carry about 1.5%. The sample here was peripheral blood, taken on day 0 of AZD1222 vaccination. The receptors were sampled from an adult in good health.

The chain links TRBV6-4 to TRBJ2-1; weak D call: TRBD2 (5 bases). Germline V gene data show CDR1 as MRHNA and CDR2 as SNTAGT. V lost 2 bases to trimming and J lost 0 bases, with 11 bases between them. The CDR3 is 16 residues long. The CDR3 region is CASSDMGGLSYNEQFF. CDR3 coding DNA: TGTGCCAGCAGTGACATGGGCGGACTCTCCTACAATGAGCAGTTCTTC.

This clone turned up a few times. The chain couples TRBV19 to TRBJ1-2, with unresolved D. CDR1 is LNHDA, CDR2 SQIVND, per germline (reference sequence). This CDR3 is built from 14 residues. V gave up 6 bases and J gave up 0 bases, with 11 bases separating them. The CDR3 loop reads CASRLRGSNYGYTF. CDR3 sequence (DNA): TGTGCCAGTAGGCTTAGAGGATCTAACTATGGCTACACCTTC.

This clone has only one observation. This sequence joins TRBV10-3 and TRBJ2-5; TRBD1 aligns across 8 bases. The ends lost 6 bases at V and 4 bases at J; junction bases unmatched: 4. CDR1 is ENHRY, CDR2 SYGVKD, per germline. The CDR3 has 13 residues. CDR3 sequence (DNA): TGTGCCATCAGCGGGACAGGCGTAGAGACCCAGTACTTC. It is translated as CAISGTGVETQYF.

The rearrangement links TRBV3-1 (or the pseudogene TRBV3-2) to TRBJ1-3; D is perhaps TRBD1 (6 bases). The germline V and J ends were trimmed by 1 base and 4 bases, with 11 bases remaining between them. CDR3 length equals 15 residues. The V gene's germline CDR1 is LGHDT and CDR2 YNNKEL (reference sequence). The CDR3 reads CASSQVSRGGNTIYF. The DNA for the CDR3 is TGTGCCAGCAGCCAAGTGTCCAGGGGAGGAAACACCATATATTTT.

This rearrangement joins TRBV5-4 to TRBJ1-1, with D possibly matching TRBD1 (5 bases). The CDR3 contains 13 residues. CDR1 SGHNT and CDR2 YYREEE come from the germline V gene (reference sequence). V gave up 3 bases and J gave up 4 bases, with 10 bases separating them. CDR3 sequence (DNA): TGTGCCAGCAGCTGGGCCGGGGGCACTGAAGCTTTCTTT. This encodes CASSWAGGTEAFF.

This clone was counted a few times. The genes are TRBV5-1 and TRBJ2-5, with 10 positions matching TRBD2. Germline V gene lookup returns CDR1 SGHRS and CDR2 YFSETQ. The CDR3 totals 16 residues. The trim removed 2 bases at V and 2 bases at J, leaving 6 bases unmatched. CDR3 DNA: TGCGCCAGCAGCTTCAGCTTAGCGGGGGGACAAGAGACCCAGTACTTC. It encodes CASSFSLAGGQETQYF.

This rearrangement joins TRBV3-1 (or the pseudogene TRBV3-2) to TRBJ2-3; D perhaps matches TRBD1 (5 bases). CDR3 size: 16 residues. CDR1 LGHDT and CDR2 YNNKEL come from the germline V gene (reference sequence). V lost 0 bases, J lost 0 bases, and 10 bases lay in between. The CDR3, as DNA: TGTGCCAGCAGCCAAGATAGGGGCCGGAGCACAGATACGCAGTATTTT. As protein: CASSQDRGRSTDTQYF.

V usage is TRBV20-1 and J usage is TRBJ1-5; no clear D. Trimming removed 5 bases at V and 3 bases at J, with 11 bases between. The CDR3 length is 13 residues. From germline, CDR1 is DFQATT and CDR2 SNEGSKA (reference sequence). CDR3 residues: CSAGGNFNQPQHF. The DNA of the CDR3 is TGCAGTGCTGGTGGGAATTTCAATCAGCCCCAGCATTTT.

The chain employs TRBV4-3 and TRBJ2-5; no definite D call. CDR1 LGHNA and CDR2 YSLEER come from the germline V gene. The V and J ends lost 3 bases and 3 bases respectively, with 11 bases between them. CDR3 size: 14 residues. For the CDR3, the DNA is TGCGCCAGCAGCCAGAACTGGTCCGAAGAGACCCAGTACTTC. As protein: CASSQNWSEETQYF.

The DNA for the CDR3 is TGTGCCAGCAGTCTGGACGGGACAGCCTCCTACAATGAGCAGTTCTTC. Residues: CASSLDGTASYNEQFF. The chain joins TRBV6-4 to TRBJ2-1, with 7 bases aligning to TRBD1. Looked up from germline, CDR1 is MRHNA and CDR2 is SNTAGT. J was trimmed by 0 bases and V by 5 bases; bases with no gene match: 7. CDR3 length: 16 residues.

This clone was detected once. The chain has TRBV5-1 and TRBJ2-7; no clear D. Trimming removed 3 bases from V and 6 bases from J, with 16 bases in between. Germline lookup yields CDR1 SGHRS and CDR2 YFSETQ. The CDR3 is 14 residues long. CDR3: CASSSEANRGEQYF. In DNA, the CDR3 is TGCGCCAGCAGCTCCGAGGCGAATCGCGGCGAGCAGTACTTC.

This clone was seen once. V is TRBV5-1 and J is TRBJ1-5, with 12 positions matching TRBD1. There are 18 residues in the CDR3. The V segment lost 4 bases and the J segment 5 bases; nucleotides outside the gene matches: 13. The V gene's germline CDR1 is SGHRS and CDR2 YFSETQ. As DNA, the CDR3 is TGCGCCAGCAGCGAGGGTGGAGGGACAGGGGGCTTGGATCAGCCCCAGCATTTT. Its protein product is CASSEGGGTGGLDQPQHF.

This sequence joins TRBV4-1 and TRBJ2-5; 8 bases are shared with TRBD2. Unmatched junction bases numbered 12, after V lost 2 bases and J lost 7 bases. Germline CDR1 reads MGHRA; CDR2 reads YSYEKL. The CDR3 has 16 amino acids. The CDR3 region has the DNA TGCGCCAGCAGCCAACTTCCTAGCGGGCTGATAGGGACCCAGTACTTC. Translation gives CASSQLPSGLIGTQYF.

The chain couples TRBV10-3 to TRBJ1-6; D is perhaps TRBD1 (6 bases). Germline-derived CDR1 and CDR2 are ENHRY and SYGVKD. V was clipped by 0 bases and J by 10 bases, with 13 bases between them. This CDR3 is built from 15 residues. In nucleotides, the CDR3 is TGTGCCATCAGTGAGTCTGAGGGGGGCATATCACCCCTCCACTTT. Encoded protein: CAISESEGGISPLHF.

This clone is a singleton in its sample. V and J are TRBV5-5 and TRBJ1-2; D gene uncertain. Trimming shortened V by 2 bases and J by 4 bases, and 15 bases separated the two germline ends. The CDR3 has 15 amino acids. CDR1 is SGHKS, CDR2 YYEKEE, per germline (reference sequence). The CDR3: CASSLSEARFYGYTF. CDR3 nucleotides: TGTGCCAGCAGCTTAAGCGAGGCGCGCTTCTATGGCTACACCTTC.

The chain employs TRBV4-1 and TRBJ1-2, with TRBD1 matching 10 bases. This CDR3 region has 15 residues. Germline V gene sequence: CDR1 MGHRA, CDR2 YSYEKL. The trim removed 2 bases at V and 7 bases at J, leaving 7 bases unmatched. CDR3 loop: CASSQSPGQGFGYTF. CDR3 DNA: TGCGCCAGCAGCCAAAGCCCGGGACAGGGGTTTGGCTACACCTTC.

The chain uses TRBV27 and TRBJ1-2; D may be TRBD1 (5 bases). V was clipped by 0 bases and J by 0 bases, with 14 bases between them. Per germline, CDR1 MNHEY and CDR2 SMNVEV (reference sequence). The CDR3 totals 17 residues. The CDR3 DNA reads TGTGCCAGCAGTTTATCCTCCGTTGGGACCACTAACTATGGCTACACCTTC. Residues: CASSLSSVGTTNYGYTF.

Remarks on this clone: The sample carries other DNA sequences with the same CDR3. The chain is built from TRBV18 and TRBJ2-5; D call uncertain. This CDR3 is 13 amino acids long. Per the germline V gene, CDR1 is KGHSH and CDR2 is LQKENI. V lost 3 bases and J 5 bases, leaving 10 bases between the germline ends. CDR3 in DNA: TGTGCCAGCTCACCTGGTCTAGGGGAGACCCAGTACTTC. Translation gives CASSPGLGETQYF. The full variable domain, with the rest looked up from reference TRBV18 and TRBJ2-5, is NAGVMQNPRHLVRRRGQEARLRCSPMKGHSHVYWYRQLPEEGLKFMVYLQKENIIDESGMPKERFSAEFPKEGPSILRIQQVVRGDSAAYFCASSPGLGETQYFGPGTRLLVL.

V and J are TRBV20-1 and TRBJ1-2, with D perhaps TRBD1 (6 bases). Trimming pared 3 bases from V and 3 bases from J, leaving 17 bases between. Germline V gene lookup returns CDR1 DFQATT and CDR2 SNEGSKA (reference sequence). The CDR3 sequence is 15 residues long. This chain's CDR3 is CSASEQGRGDYGYTF. The CDR3, as DNA: TGCAGTGCTAGTGAACAGGGCAGGGGCGACTATGGCTACACCTTC.

In its sample, this clone was seen once. This chain links TRBV19 with TRBJ1-1; D remains unclear. Trimming removed 7 bases from V and 0 bases from J, with 6 bases in between. The CDR3 runs 12 residues. CDR1 and CDR2 from the germline V gene are LNHDA and SQIVND (reference sequence). The CDR3, as DNA: TGTGCCAGTATCGGGATGAACACTGAAGCTTTCTTT. Translated, it gives CASIGMNTEAFF.